The rows below give T cell receptor beta chains drawn from one sample of a study of blood T cell repertoires in COVID-19. Sequenced by immunoSEQ multiplex PCR; TCRdb stores in-frame clones only, minus some. The sample carries some 61,000 clones, 80% to 90% recorded once. The sample comprised peripheral blood. These receptors originate from a man aged 25-45 years with acute or convalescent COVID-19. Each CDR3 is given with its conserved first and last residue. The D gene is left open where the match is weak. Clone size is given for some rows only: seen once, a few or many times, or a class if the clone is expanded.

V gene,J gene,clone size,D gene,CDR3 protein,CDR3 DNA
TRBV6-5,TRBJ2-7,NA,NA,CASSPRSTTYEQYF,TGTGCCAGCAGCCCGCGCTCTACTACCTACGAGCAGTACTTC
TRBV5-6,TRBJ2-3,once,TRBD2,CASSYYGLAPDTQYF,TGTGCCAGCAGCTATTATGGACTAGCGCCAGATACGCAGTATTTT
TRBV27,TRBJ2-7,NA,TRBD2,CASSRGLAGAVYEQYF,TGTGCCAGCAGTAGGGGACTAGCGGGCGCCGTCTACGAGCAGTACTTC
TRBV6-5,TRBJ2-1,NA,TRBD2,CASTSGRGSYNEQFF,TGTGCCTCCACAAGCGGGAGGGGGTCCTACAATGAGCAGTTCTTC
TRBV11-2,TRBJ1-5,NA,NA,CASSLVGGNQPQHF,TGTGCCAGCAGCCTGGTGGGGGGGAATCAGCCCCAGCATTTT
TRBV1,TRBJ1-1,NA,NA,CTSRGDRINTEAFF,TGCACCAGCAGGGGCGACAGGATTAACACTGAAGCTTTCTTT
TRBV12-3/TRBV12-4,TRBJ2-4,NA,NA,CASSPSKNIQYF,TGTGCCAGCAGTCCCTCCAAAAACATTCAGTACTTC
TRBV9,TRBJ1-1,NA,NA,CASSAGVTLTGEAFF,TGTGCCAGCAGCGCGGGGGTTACATTGACGGGTGAAGCTTTCTTT
TRBV5-4,TRBJ2-1,NA,TRBD2,CASSPPSGNEQFF,TGTGCCAGCAGCCCACCTAGCGGCAATGAGCAGTTCTTC
TRBV4-1,TRBJ1-1,NA,NA,CASSQVTRMRTEAFF,TGCGCCAGCAGCCAAGTTACTAGGATGCGGACTGAAGCTTTCTTT
TRBV9,TRBJ2-5,NA,TRBD2,CASSVRAGASETQYF,TGTGCCAGCAGCGTCCGAGCGGGAGCATCGGAGACCCAGTACTTC
TRBV6-4,TRBJ2-2,NA,NA,CASSDSGGEHGELFF,TGTGCCAGCAGTGACTCCGGGGGAGAGCACGGGGAGCTGTTTTTT
TRBV18,TRBJ1-5,NA,NA,CASSRDYNQPQHF,TGTGCCAGCTCACGAGACTACAATCAGCCCCAGCATTTT
TRBV20-1,TRBJ2-5,NA,TRBD1,CSEGGIETQYF,TGCAGTGAAGGGGGCATCGAGACCCAGTACTTC
TRBV24-1,TRBJ2-1,NA,NA,CATSDPTGRGPYNEQFF,TGTGCCACCAGTGACCCCACCGGTCGAGGTCCCTACAATGAGCAGTTCTTC
TRBV6-1,TRBJ1-4,NA,TRBD1,CASSDETGVEKLFF,TGTGCCAGCAGTGACGAGACAGGGGTTGAAAAACTGTTTTTT
TRBV27,TRBJ2-1,NA,TRBD2,CASNSRPPSGSNPNEQFF,TGTGCCAGCAACTCCCGGCCCCCTAGCGGGAGTAACCCCAATGAGCAGTTCTTC
TRBV2,TRBJ2-7,NA,TRBD2,CASSYSGSRDEQYF,TGTGCCAGCAGTTATAGCGGGAGTAGGGACGAGCAGTACTTC
TRBV9,TRBJ2-5,NA,TRBD1,CASSPDREQETQYF,TGTGCCAGCAGCCCCGACAGGGAACAAGAGACCCAGTACTTC
TRBV4-2,TRBJ2-7,NA,NA,CASSQAGSGTLIYEQYF,TGTGCCAGCAGCCAAGCAGGTTCCGGGACACTCATCTACGAGCAGTACTTC
TRBV10-3,TRBJ2-1,NA,TRBD2,CAISVAGVRIEQFF,TGTGCCATCAGTGTAGCGGGAGTTCGGATTGAGCAGTTCTTC